The clone carrying this T cell receptor beta chain was observed at least ten times. Its antigen is undetermined. Losses at the gene ends were 6 bases for V and 2 bases for J; bases not matched to a gene: 3. The CDR3 spans 14 residues. CDR1 and CDR2 from the germline V gene are SGHRS and YFSETQ. These data are taken from a study of T-cell memory formation after mild COVID-19. The study, taken as a whole, reports: The appearance of some responding clones in pre-infection memory suggested that cross-reactive memory joined. Most CD4+ clones that shrank were in CM and EM, while CD8+ ones turned up in EMRA.

TCRalpha and TCRbeta libraries used 5'RACE with constant-segment primers and UMIs. TCRdb reprocessed the 5' RACE reads with MiXCR, giving one entry per CDR3 protein. The sample gives some 340,000 distinct CDR3 sequences, around 13% of which show up once; about 22% is in the top ten. This sequence originates from a young man who had mild COVID-19 (a few samples of this study predate the infection). Cell type and time point are not known. What was sequenced was PBMCs or a T cell subset sorted from them (not recorded which). This rearrangement joins TRBV5-1 to TRBJ2-2; 8 nucleotides line up with TRBD1. CDR3 bases: TGCGCCAGCAAGGCAGGGGGCAACACCGGGGAGCTGTTTTTT. Amino acids: CASKAGGNTGELFF.